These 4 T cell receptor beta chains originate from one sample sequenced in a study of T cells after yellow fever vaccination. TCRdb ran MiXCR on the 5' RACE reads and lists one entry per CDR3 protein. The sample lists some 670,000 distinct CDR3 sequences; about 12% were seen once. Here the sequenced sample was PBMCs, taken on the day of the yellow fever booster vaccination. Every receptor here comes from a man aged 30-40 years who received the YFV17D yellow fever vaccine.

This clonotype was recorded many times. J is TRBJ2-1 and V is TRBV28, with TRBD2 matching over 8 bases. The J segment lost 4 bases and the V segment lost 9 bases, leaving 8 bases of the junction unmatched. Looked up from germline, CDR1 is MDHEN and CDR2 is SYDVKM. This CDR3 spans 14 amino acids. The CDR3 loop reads CASSLAGFYNEQFF. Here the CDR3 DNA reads TGTGCCAGTTCTCTAGCGGGTTTTTACAATGAGCAGTTCTTC. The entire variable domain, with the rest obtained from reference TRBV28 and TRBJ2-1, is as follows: DVKVTQSSRYLVKRTGEKVFLECVQDMDHENMFWYRQDPGLGLRLIYFSYDVKMKEKGDIPEGYSVSREKKERFSLILESASTNQTSMYLCASSLAGFYNEQFFGPGTRLTVL.

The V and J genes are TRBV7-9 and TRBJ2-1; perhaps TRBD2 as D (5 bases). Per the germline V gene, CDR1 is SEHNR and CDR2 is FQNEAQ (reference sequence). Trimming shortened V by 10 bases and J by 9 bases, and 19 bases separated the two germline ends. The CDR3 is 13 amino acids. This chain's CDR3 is CAIEGARRTEQFF. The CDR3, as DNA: TGTGCCATCGAGGGCGCTCGAAGGACTGAGCAGTTCTTC.

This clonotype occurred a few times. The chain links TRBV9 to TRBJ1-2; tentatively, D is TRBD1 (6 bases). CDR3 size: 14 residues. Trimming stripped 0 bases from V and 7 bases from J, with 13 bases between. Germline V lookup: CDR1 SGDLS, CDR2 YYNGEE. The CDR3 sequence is CASSVEGQGFGYTF. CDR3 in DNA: TGTGCCAGCAGCGTAGAGGGGCAGGGGTTTGGCTACACCTTC. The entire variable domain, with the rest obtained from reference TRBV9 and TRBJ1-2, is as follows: DSGVTQTPKHLITATGQRVTLRCSPRSGDLSVYWYQQSLDQGLQFLIQYYNGEERAKGNILERFSAQQFPDLHSELNLSSLELGDSALYFCASSVEGQGFGYTFGSGTRLTVV.

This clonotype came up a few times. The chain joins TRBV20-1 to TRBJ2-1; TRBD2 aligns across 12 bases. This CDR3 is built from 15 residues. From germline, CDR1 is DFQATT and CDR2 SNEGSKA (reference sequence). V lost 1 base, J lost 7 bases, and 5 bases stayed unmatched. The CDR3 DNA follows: TGCAGTGCTAGAGGACTAGCGGGAGCGGGGAATGAGCAGTTCTTC. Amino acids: CSARGLAGAGNEQFF.